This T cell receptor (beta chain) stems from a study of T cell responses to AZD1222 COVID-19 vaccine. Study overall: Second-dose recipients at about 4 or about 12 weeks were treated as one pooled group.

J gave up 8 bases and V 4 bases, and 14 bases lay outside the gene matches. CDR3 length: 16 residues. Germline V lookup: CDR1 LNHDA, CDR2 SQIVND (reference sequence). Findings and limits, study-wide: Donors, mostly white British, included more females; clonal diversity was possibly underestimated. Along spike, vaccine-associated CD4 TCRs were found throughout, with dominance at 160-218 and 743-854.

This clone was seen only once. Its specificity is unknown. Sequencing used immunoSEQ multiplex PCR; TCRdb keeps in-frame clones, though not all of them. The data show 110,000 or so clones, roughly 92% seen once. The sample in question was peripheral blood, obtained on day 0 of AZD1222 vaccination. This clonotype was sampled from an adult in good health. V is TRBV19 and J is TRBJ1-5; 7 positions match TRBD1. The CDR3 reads CASSRTDRALREPQHF. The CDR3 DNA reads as TGTGCCAGTAGTAGAACCGACAGGGCTTTGAGGGAGCCCCAGCATTTT.